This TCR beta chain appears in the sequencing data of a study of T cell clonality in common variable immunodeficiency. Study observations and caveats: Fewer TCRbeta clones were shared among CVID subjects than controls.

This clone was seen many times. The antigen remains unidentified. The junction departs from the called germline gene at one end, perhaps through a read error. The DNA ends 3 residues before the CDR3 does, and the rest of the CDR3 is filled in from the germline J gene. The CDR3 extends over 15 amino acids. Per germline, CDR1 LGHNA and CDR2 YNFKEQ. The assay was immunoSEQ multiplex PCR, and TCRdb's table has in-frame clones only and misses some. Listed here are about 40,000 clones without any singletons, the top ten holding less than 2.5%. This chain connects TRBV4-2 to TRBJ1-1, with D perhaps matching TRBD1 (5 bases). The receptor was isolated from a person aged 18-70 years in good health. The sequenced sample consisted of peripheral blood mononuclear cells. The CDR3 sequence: CASSQDRIMNTEAFF. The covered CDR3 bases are TGCGCCAGCAGCCAAGACAGAATCATGAACACTGAA.